This T cell receptor beta chain was identified during a study of metastatic and nonmetastatic thyroid tumors (dated by TCRdb to 2020 to 2021). Describing the broader study: Repertoires were compared across peripheral blood and tumor or nodule tissue samples from malignant and benign thyroid patients. The paper as a whole reports these results and caveats: In both blood and tumor samples, malignant tumors were reported to have significantly higher TCR beta diversity than benign nodules.

Library prep was done by PCR. Sequencing was carried out with an Illumina HiSeq 4000. High-throughput sequencing was used to profile the CDR3 region of the TCR beta-chain in every patient. In the authors' own workflow: Drawing on CDR3 differences between clinicopathological groups, the researchers built a classifier meant to tell apart patients with distant-metastatic papillary thyroid cancer. To measure repertoire diversity the researchers used the Shannon index, while the Morisita-Horn index served to gauge how similar the tumor and blood repertoires were. TCRdb reanalyzed the raw reads on its own, using fastp at Q25 for trimming and MiXCR for clone calling, and kept in-frame beta chains. TCRdb assigned the V and J calls; the authors' analysis was not used. This sample gives approximately 3,700 clones in total; about a third of them show up just once. The ten largest clones represent approximately 19% of the sample.

No patient had received any treatment before thyroid surgery. Using T-cell receptor beta sequencing, the study looked back at clinical samples from patients collected from the early 2010s to the late 2010s. This clone was found a few times. No cognate antigen has been identified for it. No much larger clonotype is one base removed from it; base qualities were not supplied. The sample consisted of adjacent normal tissue. The source of this sequence is a female donor with papillary thyroid cancer or a benign thyroid nodule (not recorded which). Some clones in this sample may be carry-over from other donors' samples.

The DNA reads TGTGCCAGCAGTTTGACAGGGTCTAGCAATCAGCCCCAGCATTTT. Translation gives CASSLTGSSNQPQHF. The chain is made from TRBV2 and TRBJ1-5, and TRBD1 aligns with 7 junction nucleotides. The germline V end is reduced by 5 bases and the J end by 0 bases; junction bases left unmatched: 4. Per the germline V gene, SNHLY is the CDR1 and FYNNEI is the CDR2. Spanning cysteine to phenylalanine, the CDR3 consists of 15 amino acids. Kept here is only the CDR3 DNA, which spans 45 bases and is read in frame from base 1.